This TCR beta chain was obtained from a study of blood T cells in healthy people across ages. Study-level results: Investigators viewed diversity estimates from one million T cells as underestimates, the study reported. Across samples, TCR beta diversity tracked strongly with naive T cell percentage. Per-million-T-cell TCR beta diversity fell roughly linearly with age.

With respect to this clonotype: What it binds is unknown.

This CDR3 is 15 amino acids long. The V end was cut by 8 bases, the J end by 5 bases, with 21 bases between. Per the germline V gene, CDR1 is SQVTM and CDR2 is ANQGSEA. A second PCR, run for roughly 7 to 12 cycles, used a sample-barcoded 5' primer plus a J-beta primer mix. Each of the cDNA molecules was tagged by a template-switch adaptor with 12 random nucleotides. TCRdb analysed the 5' RACE reads with MiXCR anew, one entry per CDR3 protein. The repertoire holds over 1,200,000 distinct CDR3 sequences, with 59% as singletons. The specimen was blood. The chain is built from TRBV29-1 and TRBJ2-2; perhaps TRBD2 as D (5 bases). The TCR sequence derives from a man in his late teens or twenties in good health. This chain's CDR3 is CSISSGFLGTGELFF. In nucleotides, the CDR3 is TGCAGCATCTCCTCGGGGTTCCTTGGTACCGGGGAGCTGTTTTTT.